These 24 T cell receptor beta chains came from one sample sequenced in a study of blood T cell repertoires in COVID-19. This table comes from immunoSEQ multiplex PCR, and its TCRdb copy is limited to in-frame clones, with some not included. Here the sample spans fewer than 650,000 clones, 85% to 90% being singletons. The sequencing input was peripheral blood. These receptors all come from a woman aged 45-60 years with COVID-19, enrolled during active disease.

In its sample, this clone was seen a few times. The chain couples TRBV2 to TRBJ2-3; 8 bases align to TRBD2. Germline CDR1 and CDR2: SNHLY and FYNNEI. Germline trimming cut 7 bases from V and 2 bases from J; bases unmatched to any gene: 8. This CDR3 region has 15 residues. This CDR3 reads CASNLRGANTDTQYF. The CDR3, as DNA: TGTGCCAGCAATCTGCGGGGGGCCAACACAGATACGCAGTATTTT.

The chain employs TRBV19 and TRBJ1-5, with 8 bases fitting TRBD1. V gave up 5 bases and J gave up 0 bases; unmatched junction bases: 3. The germline V gene has CDR1 LNHDA and CDR2 SQIVND (reference sequence). CDR3 size: 15 residues. CDR3 protein: CASSPQGASNQPQHF. In DNA form, the CDR3 reads TGTGCCAGTAGTCCCCAGGGGGCTAGCAATCAGCCCCAGCATTTT.

The rearrangement joins TRBV7-3 to TRBJ1-1; D is uncertain. CDR3 length equals 13 residues. The germline gives CDR1 SGHTA, CDR2 FQGTGA. V lost 5 bases, J lost 4 bases, and 11 bases lay in between. CDR3: CASSPAAGTEAFF. In DNA, the CDR3 is TGTGCCAGCAGCCCCGCTGCGGGCACTGAAGCTTTCTTT. The full variable domain, with the rest looked up from reference TRBV7-3 and TRBJ1-1, is GAGVSQTPSNKVTEKGKYVELRCDPISGHTALYWYRQSLGQGPEFLIYFQGTGAADDSGLPNDRFFAVRPEGSVSTLKIQRTERGDSAVYLCASSPAAGTEAFFGQGTRLTVV.

The chain carries TRBV24-1 and TRBJ1-5; D is uncertain. Trimming left V 7 bases short and J 11 bases short, with 17 bases between. Germline V gene data show CDR1 as KGHDR and CDR2 as SFDVKD. The CDR3 runs to 13 residues. CDR3 residues: CATRPRTCMTQHF. CDR3 sequence (DNA): TGTGCCACCAGGCCGCGGACTTGCATGACCCAGCATTTT.

CDR3 sequence reads: CASSPEGGQETQYF. The DNA of the CDR3 is TGTGCCAGCAGCCCGGAGGGTGGGCAGGAGACCCAGTACTTC. This chain uses TRBV9 with TRBJ2-5; weak D call: TRBD2 (6 bases). Germline CDR1 SGDLS, CDR2 YYNGEE. With 4 bases removed from V and 5 bases from J, the gap between germline ends came to 15 bases. This CDR3 contains 14 residues.

V gene TRBV6-5 combines with J gene TRBJ2-4; 8 positions match TRBD2. V was pared by 9 bases and J by 9 bases, with 10 bases of the junction left unmatched. The CDR3 totals 13 residues. CDR1 and CDR2 from the germline V gene are MNHEY and SVGAGI. Here the CDR3 reads CASTGTSNGIQYF. As DNA, the CDR3 is TGTGCCAGTACCGGGACTAGTAACGGCATTCAGTACTTC.

Points on this clone: Other DNA sequences in this specimen translate into the identical CDR3. The V call is TRBV2, the J call TRBJ2-1, with 11 bases fitting TRBD2. The CDR3 covers 15 residues. CDR1 is SNHLY, CDR2 FYNNEI, per germline. The V and J ends lost 6 bases and 3 bases, in that order; junction bases with no gene match: 4. The CDR3 DNA sequence: TGTGCCAGCAGACCCCTAGCGGGGGGCTACAATGAGCAGTTCTTC. Its translation is CASRPLAGGYNEQFF.

The genes are TRBV9 and TRBJ1-3; tentatively, D is TRBD1 (6 bases). Trimming pared 6 bases from V and 0 bases from J, leaving 10 bases between. Germline V gene sequence: CDR1 SGDLS, CDR2 YYNGEE. The CDR3 consists of 14 residues. The DNA for the CDR3 is TGTGCCAGCACCTCAGGGGACTCTGGAAACACCATATATTTT. Its translation is CASTSGDSGNTIYF.

The J gene is TRBJ1-2, the V gene TRBV30; D perhaps matches TRBD1 (5 bases). Trimming stripped 7 bases from V and 6 bases from J, with 15 bases between. Germline CDR1 is GTSNPN and CDR2 is SVGIG (reference sequence). The CDR3 loop spans 12 amino acids. CDR3 nucleotides: TGTGCCTCCCCAAGTACGGACAATGGCTACACCTTC. This codes for CASPSTDNGYTF.

This clone was counted only a few times. The chain joins TRBV30 to TRBJ1-2; 8 nucleotides match TRBD1. The germline CDR1 and CDR2 sequences are GTSNPN and SVGIG (reference sequence). This CDR3 has 13 amino acids. The CDR3 loop is CASSGGSNYGYTF. The CDR3 DNA reads TGTGCATCATCAGGGGGCTCTAACTATGGCTACACCTTC.

J is TRBJ2-2 and V is TRBV3-1 (or the pseudogene TRBV3-2), with D tentatively TRBD2 (7 bases). The V end was cut by 4 bases, the J end by 3 bases, with 12 bases between. CDR3 size: 15 residues. CDR1 is LGHDT, CDR2 YNNKEL, per germline (reference sequence). CDR3 coding DNA: TGTGCCAGCAGCCGAAGGGGGGGGGACACCGGGGAGCTGTTTTTT. It specifies CASSRRGGDTGELFF.

The chain carries TRBV12-3 or TRBV12-4 and TRBJ1-1, with D possibly being TRBD1 (5 bases). Trimming cost V 6 bases and J 4 bases, with 9 bases left between them. The CDR3 sequence is 12 residues long. The CDR3 sequence is CASRGLSTEAFF. CDR3 sequence (DNA): TGTGCCAGCAGGGGGCTGAGCACTGAAGCTTTCTTT.

A few counts support this clone. The chain carries TRBV5-4 and TRBJ1-2; D is undetermined. The V gene's germline CDR1 is SGHNT and CDR2 YYREEE (reference sequence). Between the trimmed V and J ends, which lost 0 bases and 4 bases, there was a span of 7 bases. The length of the CDR3 is 13 residues. CDR3 protein: CASSLEQSYGYTF. The CDR3 bases are TGTGCCAGCAGCTTGGAACAGAGCTATGGCTACACCTTC.

This rearrangement joins TRBV5-1 to TRBJ1-1, with D perhaps TRBD1 (5 bases). The CDR3 contains 16 residues. Germline loops: CDR1 SGHRS, CDR2 YFSETQ. With 3 bases removed from V and 0 bases from J, the gap between germline ends came to 15 bases. CDR3 in amino acids: CASSSRRGMMNTEAFF. The CDR3, as DNA: TGCGCCAGCAGCTCCCGGAGGGGTATGATGAACACTGAAGCTTTCTTT. The full variable domain, rest sourced from reference TRBV5-1 and TRBJ1-1, is KAGVTQTPRYLIKTRGQQVTLSCSPISGHRSVSWYQQTPGQGLQFLFEYFSETQRNKGNFPGRFSGRQFSNSRSEMNVSTLELGDSALYLCASSSRRGMMNTEAFFGQGTRLTVV.

The chain carries TRBV30 and TRBJ1-6, with D possibly TRBD1 on 5 matching bases. This CDR3 is 13 amino acids long. Germline loops: CDR1 GTSNPN, CDR2 SVGIG (reference sequence). V was shortened by 2 bases and J by 10 bases, with 12 bases between the two germline ends. CDR3 loop: CAWSLGHGSPLHF. The CDR3 coding sequence is TGTGCCTGGAGTCTTGGACATGGATCACCCCTCCACTTT.

The J gene is TRBJ2-5, the V gene TRBV5-4, with a possible D match to TRBD2 (6 bases). The V and J ends lost 1 base and 5 bases respectively, with 15 bases between them. This CDR3 has 15 amino acids. CDR1 SGHNT and CDR2 YYREEE come from the germline V gene (reference sequence). The CDR3 DNA sequence: TGTGCCAGCAGCTTGTCGTTGAGGCGGGGTGAGACCCAGTACTTC. It codes for CASSLSLRRGETQYF.

This clone has just one count. The chain has TRBV30 and TRBJ1-2; tentative D call: TRBD1 (5 bases). Germline lookup yields CDR1 GTSNPN and CDR2 SVGIG (reference sequence). CDR3 size: 11 residues. This CDR3 reads CVSGGQRGYTF. The CDR3 nucleotides are TGTGTATCGGGGGGTCAGCGAGGCTACACCTTC.

This clone has only a few counts. This chain links TRBV3-1 (or the pseudogene TRBV3-2) with TRBJ1-2; 7 nucleotides line up with TRBD1. This CDR3 comprises 17 residues. The junction had 17 bases not matched to a gene; V was cut back by 4 bases and J by 6 bases. Germline CDR1 LGHDT, CDR2 YNNKEL (reference sequence). CDR3 sequence (DNA): TGTGCCAGCAGCCCTTACTTCAGCGGGGGACAGAAAAATGGCTACACCTTC. It translates to CASSPYFSGGQKNGYTF.

V usage is TRBV25-1 and J usage is TRBJ1-6, with D unresolved. V was shortened by 10 bases and J by 0 bases, with 16 bases between the two germline ends. The length of the CDR3 is 16 residues. Germline lookup yields CDR1 MGHDK and CDR2 SYGVNS. CDR3 amino acids: CATQKRGSSYNSPLHF. CDR3 sequence (DNA): TGTGCCACCCAAAAACGAGGGAGCTCCTATAATTCACCCCTCCACTTT. The full variable domain, its missing parts supplied by reference TRBV25-1 and TRBJ1-6, is EADIYQTPRYLVIGTGKKITLECSQTMGHDKMYWYQQDPGMELHLIHYSYGVNSTEKGDLSSESTVSRIRTEHFPLTLESARPSHTSQYLCATQKRGSSYNSPLHFGNGTRLTVT.

This chain uses TRBV7-3 with TRBJ2-3, with D possibly TRBD2 on 6 matching bases. V gave up 1 base and J gave up 3 bases, with 14 bases separating them. CDR1 and CDR2 (germline): SGHTA, FQGTGA. This CDR3 spans 16 amino acids. CDR3 nucleotides: TGTGCCAGCAGCTTAAATCCAGCGGGTTCGACAGATACGCAGTATTTT. Translated, it gives CASSLNPAGSTDTQYF.

This clone was observed a handful of times. V usage is TRBV27 and J usage is TRBJ2-6; 12 bases agree with TRBD1. Germline V gene lookup returns CDR1 MNHEY and CDR2 SMNVEV (reference sequence). Trimming removed 8 bases from V and 3 bases from J; junction bases left unmatched: 5. CDR3 length: 16 amino acids. In DNA, the CDR3 is TGTGCCAGCCGGGGACAGGGGGCGCTTGGGGCCAACGTCCTGACTTTC. Its protein product is CASRGQGALGANVLTF.

The rearrangement uses TRBV6-5 and TRBJ2-3; D unresolved. CDR3 length: 14 residues. Germline V CDR1 and CDR2: MNHEY, SVGAGI. Trimming left V 6 bases short and J 0 bases short, with 10 bases between. DNA for the CDR3: TGTGCCAGCAGGCCTCTAGGAAGCACAGATACGCAGTATTTT. It encodes CASRPLGSTDTQYF.

The chain uses TRBV28 and TRBJ2-1, with 11 bases matching TRBD1. The CDR3 length is 14 residues. The V and J ends lost 3 bases and 6 bases, in that order; junction bases with no gene match: 1. Germline assignment: CDR1 MDHEN and CDR2 SYDVKM. CDR3 coding DNA: TGTGCCAGCAGTTTCGGACAGGGGGCCAATGAGCAGTTCTTC. It encodes CASSFGQGANEQFF.

The chain combines TRBV19 with TRBJ1-5; no definite D call. This CDR3 has 14 amino acids. Germline V CDR1 and CDR2: LNHDA, SQIVND (reference sequence). V lost 5 bases and J lost 5, with 13 bases in between. The CDR3 sequence: CASSRTGRDQPQHF. In DNA form, the CDR3 reads TGTGCCAGTAGTCGAACGGGAAGGGATCAGCCCCAGCATTTT. The entire variable domain, with the rest obtained from reference TRBV19 and TRBJ1-5, is as follows: DGGITQSPKYLFRKEGQNVTLSCEQNLNHDAMYWYRQDPGQGLRLIYYSQIVNDFQKGDIAEGYSVSREKKESFPLTVTSAQKNPTAFYLCASSRTGRDQPQHFGDGTRLSIL.